The text below deals with one T cell receptor beta chain. The data originate from a study of control samples from healthy donors and cancer patients. Deletions cut 5 bases from V and 1 base from J, with 8 bases between. CDR1 and CDR2 (germline): SGHVS, FQNEAQ. The CDR3 is 14 residues long. Assay used: immunoSEQ multiplex PCR; TCRdb lists only in-frame clones, some missing. In the table there are some 170,000 clones, 96% of which are singletons. The rearrangement uses TRBV7-8 and TRBJ2-2; D might be TRBD2 (5 bases). The specimen sequenced was blood. The receptor was derived from a woman aged 30 to 39 in good health. CDR3 sequence: CASSELENTGELFF. As DNA, the CDR3 is TGTGCCAGCAGCGAACTAGAGAACACCGGGGAGCTGTTTTTT. The full variable domain, completed using reference TRBV7-8 and TRBJ2-2, is GAGVSQSPRYKVAKRGQDVALRCDPISGHVSLFWYQQALGQGPEFLTYFQNEAQLDKSGLPSDRFFAERPEGSVSTLKIQRTQQEDSAVYLCASSELENTGELFFGEGSRLTVL.